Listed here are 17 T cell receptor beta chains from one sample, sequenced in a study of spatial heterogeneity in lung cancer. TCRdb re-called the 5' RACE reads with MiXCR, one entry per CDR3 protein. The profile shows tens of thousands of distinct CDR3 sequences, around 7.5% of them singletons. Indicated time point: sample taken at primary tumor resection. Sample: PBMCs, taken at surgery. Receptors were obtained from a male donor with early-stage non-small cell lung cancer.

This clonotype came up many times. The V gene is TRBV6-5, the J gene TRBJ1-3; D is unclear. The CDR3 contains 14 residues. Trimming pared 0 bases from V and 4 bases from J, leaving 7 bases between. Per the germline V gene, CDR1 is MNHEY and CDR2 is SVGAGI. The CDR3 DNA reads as TGTGCCAGCAGTTACTCAGGGTCGGGAAACACCATATATTTT. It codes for CASSYSGSGNTIYF.

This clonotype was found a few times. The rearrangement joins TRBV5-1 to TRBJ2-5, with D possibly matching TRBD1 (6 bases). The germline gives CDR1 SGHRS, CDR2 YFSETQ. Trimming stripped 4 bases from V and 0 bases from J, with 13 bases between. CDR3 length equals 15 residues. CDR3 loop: CASSPRGWHQETQYF. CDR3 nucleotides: TGCGCCAGCAGCCCTAGGGGGTGGCACCAAGAGACCCAGTACTTC.

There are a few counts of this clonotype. CDR3 sequence reads: CASRSGAQTDYEQYF. Written as DNA, the CDR3 is TGTGCCAGCAGGTCCGGGGCCCAAACAGACTACGAGCAGTACTTC. V is TRBV6-8 and J is TRBJ2-7, with D perhaps TRBD1 or TRBD2 (5 bases each). V lost 6 bases to trimming and J lost 3 bases, with 18 bases between them. This CDR3 contains 15 residues. Germline lookup yields CDR1 MNHGY and CDR2 SAAAGT.

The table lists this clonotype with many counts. CDR3 sequence: CAISVRTSGEKFF. The CDR3 DNA reads as TGTGCCATCAGTGTCCGGACTAGCGGGGAAAAGTTCTTC. The chain employs TRBV10-3 and TRBJ2-1, with 12 bases identical to TRBD2. CDR1 and CDR2 from the germline V gene are ENHRY and SYGVKD. V dropped 4 bases and J dropped 14; count of bases not matched to a gene: 6. This CDR3 contains 13 residues.

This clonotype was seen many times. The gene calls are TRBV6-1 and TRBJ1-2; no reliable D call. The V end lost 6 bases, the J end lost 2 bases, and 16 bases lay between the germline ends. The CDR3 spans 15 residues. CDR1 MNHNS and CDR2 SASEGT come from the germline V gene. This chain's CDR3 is CASRDSGTPNYGYTF. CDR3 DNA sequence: TGTGCCAGCAGGGATTCCGGAACGCCGAACTATGGCTACACCTTC.

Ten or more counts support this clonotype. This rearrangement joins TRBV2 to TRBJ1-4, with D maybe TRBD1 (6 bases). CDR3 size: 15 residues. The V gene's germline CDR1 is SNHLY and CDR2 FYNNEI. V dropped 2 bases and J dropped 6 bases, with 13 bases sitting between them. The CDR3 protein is CASSEMGQKDEKLFF. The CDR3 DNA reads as TGTGCCAGCAGTGAAATGGGACAAAAAGATGAAAAACTGTTTTTT.

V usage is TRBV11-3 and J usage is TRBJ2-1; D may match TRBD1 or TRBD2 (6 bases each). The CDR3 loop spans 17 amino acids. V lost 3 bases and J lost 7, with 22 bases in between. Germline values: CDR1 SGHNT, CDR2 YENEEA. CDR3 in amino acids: CASSFHRDLQGRNEQFF. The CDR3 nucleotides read TGTGCCAGCAGCTTCCACCGGGACCTGCAGGGGAGGAATGAGCAGTTCTTC.

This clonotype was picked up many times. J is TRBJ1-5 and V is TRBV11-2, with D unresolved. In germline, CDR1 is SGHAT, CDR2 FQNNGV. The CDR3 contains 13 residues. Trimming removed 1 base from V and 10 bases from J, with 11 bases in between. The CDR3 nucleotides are TGTGCCAGCAGCTTAGGGCAGGTTCACCCCCAGCATTTT. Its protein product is CASSLGQVHPQHF.

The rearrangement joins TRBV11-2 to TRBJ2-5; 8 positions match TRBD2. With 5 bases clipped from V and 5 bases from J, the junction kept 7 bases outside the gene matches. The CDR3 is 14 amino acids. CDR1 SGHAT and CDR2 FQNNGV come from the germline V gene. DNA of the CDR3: TGTGCCAGCAGCCGATCGACTAGCGAGGAGACCCAGTACTTC. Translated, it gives CASSRSTSEETQYF.

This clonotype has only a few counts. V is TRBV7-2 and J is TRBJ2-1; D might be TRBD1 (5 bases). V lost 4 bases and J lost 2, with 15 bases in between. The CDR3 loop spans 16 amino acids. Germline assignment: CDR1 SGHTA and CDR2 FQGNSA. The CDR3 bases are TGTGCCAGCAGCTCCCGTACAGGTCTTACCTACAATGAGCAGTTCTTC. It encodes CASSSRTGLTYNEQFF. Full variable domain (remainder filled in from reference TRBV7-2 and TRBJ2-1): GAGVSQSPSNKVTEKGKDVELRCDPISGHTALYWYRQSLGQGLEFLIYFQGNSAPDKSGLPSDRFSAERTGGSVSTLTIQRTQQEDSAVYLCASSSRTGLTYNEQFFGPGTRLTVL.

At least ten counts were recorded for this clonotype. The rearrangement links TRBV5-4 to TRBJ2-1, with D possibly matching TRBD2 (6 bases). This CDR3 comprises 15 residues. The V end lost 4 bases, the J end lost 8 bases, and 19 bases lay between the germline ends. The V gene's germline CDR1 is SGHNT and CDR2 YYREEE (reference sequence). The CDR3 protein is CASSPDLGASDEQFF. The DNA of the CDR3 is TGTGCCAGCAGCCCGGACCTGGGTGCTAGCGATGAGCAGTTCTTC.

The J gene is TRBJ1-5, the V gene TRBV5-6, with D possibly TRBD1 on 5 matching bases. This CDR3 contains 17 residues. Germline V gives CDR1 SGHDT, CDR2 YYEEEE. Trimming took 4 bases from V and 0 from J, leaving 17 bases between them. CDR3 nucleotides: TGTGCCAGCAGCATCCGGGACGGACTATATAGCAATCAGCCCCAGCATTTT. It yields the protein CASSIRDGLYSNQPQHF.

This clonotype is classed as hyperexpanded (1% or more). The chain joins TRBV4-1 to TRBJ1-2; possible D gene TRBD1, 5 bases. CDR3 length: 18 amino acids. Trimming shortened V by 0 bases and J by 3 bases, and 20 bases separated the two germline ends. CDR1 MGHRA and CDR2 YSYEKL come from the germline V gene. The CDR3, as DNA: TGCGCCAGCAGCCAAGATGGGACGCTTGCACCCTGGCACTATGGCTACACCTTC. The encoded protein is CASSQDGTLAPWHYGYTF.

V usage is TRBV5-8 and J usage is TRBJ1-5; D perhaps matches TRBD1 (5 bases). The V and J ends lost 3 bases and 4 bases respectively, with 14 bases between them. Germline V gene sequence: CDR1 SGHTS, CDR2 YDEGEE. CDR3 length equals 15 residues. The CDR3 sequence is CASSSRDGENQPQHF. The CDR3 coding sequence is TGTGCCAGCAGCTCCCGGGACGGAGAAAATCAGCCCCAGCATTTT.

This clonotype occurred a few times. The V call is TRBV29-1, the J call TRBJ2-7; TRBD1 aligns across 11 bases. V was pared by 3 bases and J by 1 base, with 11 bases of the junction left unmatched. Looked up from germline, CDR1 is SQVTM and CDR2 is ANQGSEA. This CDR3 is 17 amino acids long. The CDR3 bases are TGCAGCGTTGATAGGAGACTTGGGACAGGGGGTTCCTACGAGCAGTACTTC. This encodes CSVDRRLGTGGSYEQYF.

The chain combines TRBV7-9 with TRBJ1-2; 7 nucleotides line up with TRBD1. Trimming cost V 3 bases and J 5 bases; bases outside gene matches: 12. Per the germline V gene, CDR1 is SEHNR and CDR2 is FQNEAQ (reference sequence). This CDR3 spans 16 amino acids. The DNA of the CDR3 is TGTGCCAGCAGCTTGGATGACAGGGTGGTACTATATGGCTACACCTTC. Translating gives CASSLDDRVVLYGYTF.

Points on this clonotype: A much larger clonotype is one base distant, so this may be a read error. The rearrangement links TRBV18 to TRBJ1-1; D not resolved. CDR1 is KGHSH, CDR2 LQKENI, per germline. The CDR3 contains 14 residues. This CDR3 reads CASSPVSRNTEALF. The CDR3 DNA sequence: TGTGCCAGCTCACCGGTGTCCAGGAACACTGAAGCTTTATTT.